Presented here are 4 T cell receptor beta chains from one specimen sequenced in a study of Graves' ophthalmopathy and Graves' hyperthyroidism. As the template, RNA transcripts were used to amplify TCR beta CDR3 regions. First-round RT-PCR with HTBI primers preceded a second-round multiplex PCR. TCRdb reprocessed the multiplex PCR reads via MiXCR and lists one record per CDR3 protein. The sample lists some 360,000 distinct CDR3 sequences; 17% were seen once. Sequenced material: peripheral blood. These receptors were collected from an adult woman with stable Graves' hyperthyroidism.

The chain carries TRBV18 and TRBJ2-3; TRBD2 aligns across 7 bases. Germline lookup yields CDR1 KGHSH and CDR2 LQKENI. The CDR3 extends over 15 amino acids. With 4 bases clipped from V and 2 bases from J, the junction kept 6 bases outside the gene matches. CDR3 sequence (DNA): TGTGCCAGCTCACGGACCGGGACTAACACAGATACGCAGTATTTT. Translation gives CASSRTGTNTDTQYF. Filled out from reference TRBV18 and TRBJ2-3, the complete variable domain reads NAGVMQNPRHLVRRRGQEARLRCSPMKGHSHVYWYRQLPEEGLKFMVYLQKENIIDESGMPKERFSAEFPKEGPSILRIQQVVRGDSAAYFCASSRTGTNTDTQYFGPGTRLTVL.

This clonotype was counted at least ten times. The chain carries TRBV5-4 and TRBJ1-5; 9 nucleotides agree with TRBD1. This CDR3 spans 17 amino acids. V shed 0 bases and J 6 bases; nucleotides not matched to a gene: 10. CDR1 is SGHNT, CDR2 YYREEE, per germline (reference sequence). The CDR3 here is CASSLALGQGFLQPQHF. CDR3 coding DNA: TGTGCCAGCAGCTTGGCGTTGGGACAGGGATTCCTTCAGCCCCAGCATTTT.

This clonotype was recorded at least ten times. In DNA, the CDR3 is TGTGCCACCAGGCGGTTGGAAATGAACACTGAAGCTTTCTTT. Amino acid sequence: CATRRLEMNTEAFF. The rearrangement joins TRBV10-3 to TRBJ1-1, with D unresolved. V was pared by 10 bases and J by 0 bases, with 15 bases between. Germline CDR1 ENHRY, CDR2 SYGVKD. The CDR3 has 14 amino acids.

This clonotype was counted ten times or more. The chain combines TRBV11-3 with TRBJ2-5, with TRBD1 identical over 11 bases. The length of the CDR3 is 15 residues. V lost 5 bases to trimming and J lost 5 bases; unmatched junction nucleotides: 7. Germline V gives CDR1 SGHNT, CDR2 YENEEA. CDR3 nucleotides: TGTGCCAGCAGCCTGGGACAGGGGGAGACGGAGACCCAGTACTTC. It is translated as CASSLGQGETETQYF.